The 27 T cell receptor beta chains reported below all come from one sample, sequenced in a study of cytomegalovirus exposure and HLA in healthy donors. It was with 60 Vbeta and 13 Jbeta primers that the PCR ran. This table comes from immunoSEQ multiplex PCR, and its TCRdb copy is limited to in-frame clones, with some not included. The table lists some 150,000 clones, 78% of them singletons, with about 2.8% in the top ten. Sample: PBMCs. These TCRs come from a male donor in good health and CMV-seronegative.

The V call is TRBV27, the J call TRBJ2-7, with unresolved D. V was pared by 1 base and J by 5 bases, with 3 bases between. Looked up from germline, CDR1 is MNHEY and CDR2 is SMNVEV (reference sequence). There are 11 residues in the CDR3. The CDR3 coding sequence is TGTGCCAGCAGTTTATATAACGAGCAGTACTTC. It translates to CASSLYNEQYF.

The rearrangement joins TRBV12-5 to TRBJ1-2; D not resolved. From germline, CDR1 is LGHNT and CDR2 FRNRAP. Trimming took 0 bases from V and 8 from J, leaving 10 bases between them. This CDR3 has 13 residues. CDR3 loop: CASGLVDTGGYTF. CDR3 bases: TGTGCTAGTGGTTTGGTAGACACTGGAGGCTACACCTTC. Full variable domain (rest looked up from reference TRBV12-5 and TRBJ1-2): DARVTQTPRHKVTEMGQEVTMRCQPILGHNTVFWYRQTMMQGLELLAYFRNRAPLDDSGMPKDRFSAEMPDATLATLKIQPSEPRDSAVYFCASGLVDTGGYTFGSGTRLTVV.

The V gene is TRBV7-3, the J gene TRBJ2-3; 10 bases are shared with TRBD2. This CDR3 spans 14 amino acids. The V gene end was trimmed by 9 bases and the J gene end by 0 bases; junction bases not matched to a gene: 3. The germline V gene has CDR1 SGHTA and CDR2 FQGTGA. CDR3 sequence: CASTSGTSTDTQYF. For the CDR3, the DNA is TGTGCCAGTACTAGCGGGACTAGCACAGATACGCAGTATTTT.

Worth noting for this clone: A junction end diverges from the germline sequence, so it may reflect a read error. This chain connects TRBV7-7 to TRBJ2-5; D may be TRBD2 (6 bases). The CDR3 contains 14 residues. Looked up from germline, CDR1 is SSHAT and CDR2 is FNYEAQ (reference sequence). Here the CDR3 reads CASSLGLGGETQYF. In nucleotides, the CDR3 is TGTGCTAGCAGCTTAGGACTCGGGGGAGAGACCCAGTACTTC.

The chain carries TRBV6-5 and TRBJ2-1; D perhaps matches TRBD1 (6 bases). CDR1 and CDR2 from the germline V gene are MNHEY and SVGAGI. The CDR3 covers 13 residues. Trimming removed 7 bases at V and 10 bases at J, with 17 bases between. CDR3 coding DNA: TGTGCCAGCAAACAGGGACCTCTTTTGGAGCAGTTCTTC. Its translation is CASKQGPLLEQFF.

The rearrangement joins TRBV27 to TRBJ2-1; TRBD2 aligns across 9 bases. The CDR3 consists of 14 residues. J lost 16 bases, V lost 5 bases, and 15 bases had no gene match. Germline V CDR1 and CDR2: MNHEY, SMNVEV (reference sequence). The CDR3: CASSPQPIAGEGFF. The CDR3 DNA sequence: TGTGCCAGCAGTCCGCAGCCAATAGCGGGAGAGGGATTCTTC.

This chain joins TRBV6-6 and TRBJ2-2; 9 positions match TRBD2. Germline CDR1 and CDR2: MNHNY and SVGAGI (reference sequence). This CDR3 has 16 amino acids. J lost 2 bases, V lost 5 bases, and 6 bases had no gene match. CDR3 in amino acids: CASSRSSGANTGELFF. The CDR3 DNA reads TGTGCCAGCAGTCGTTCTAGCGGGGCTAACACCGGGGAGCTGTTTTTT.

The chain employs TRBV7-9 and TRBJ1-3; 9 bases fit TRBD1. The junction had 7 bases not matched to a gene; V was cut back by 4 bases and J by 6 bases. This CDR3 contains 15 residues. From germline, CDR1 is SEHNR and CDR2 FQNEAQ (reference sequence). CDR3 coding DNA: TGTGCCAGCAGCTCATGGGACAGGGATGAAAACACCATATATTTT. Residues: CASSSWDRDENTIYF.

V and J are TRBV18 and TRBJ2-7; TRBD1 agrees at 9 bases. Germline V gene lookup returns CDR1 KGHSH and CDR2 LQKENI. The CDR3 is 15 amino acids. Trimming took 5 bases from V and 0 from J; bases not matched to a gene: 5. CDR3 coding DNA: TGTGCCAGCTCATCGGGACAGGGTAGCTCCTACGAGCAGTACTTC. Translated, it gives CASSSGQGSSYEQYF.

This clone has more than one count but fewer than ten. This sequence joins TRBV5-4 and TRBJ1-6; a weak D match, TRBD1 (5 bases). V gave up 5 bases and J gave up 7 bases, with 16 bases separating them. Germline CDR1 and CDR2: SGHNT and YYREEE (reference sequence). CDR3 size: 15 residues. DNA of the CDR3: TGTGCCAGCAGTTCTGGAGGGGCTCGAAATTCACCCCTCCACTTT. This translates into CASSSGGARNSPLHF.

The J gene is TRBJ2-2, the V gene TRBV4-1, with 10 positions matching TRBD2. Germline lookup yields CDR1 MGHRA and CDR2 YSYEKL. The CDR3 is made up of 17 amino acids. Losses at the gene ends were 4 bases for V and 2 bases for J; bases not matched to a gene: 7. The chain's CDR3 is CASSRNSGGINTGELFF. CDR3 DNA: TGCGCCAGCAGCCGGAATAGCGGGGGGATAAACACCGGGGAGCTGTTTTTT.

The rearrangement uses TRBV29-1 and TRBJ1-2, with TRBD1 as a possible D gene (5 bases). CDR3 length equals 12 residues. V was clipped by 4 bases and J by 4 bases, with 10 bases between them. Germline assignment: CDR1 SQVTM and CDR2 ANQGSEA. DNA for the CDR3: TGCAGCGTTGGGAGGGGAACCTATGGCTACACCTTC. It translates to CSVGRGTYGYTF. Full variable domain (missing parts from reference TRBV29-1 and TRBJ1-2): SAVISQKPSRDICQRGTSLTIQCQVDSQVTMMFWYRQQPGQSLTLIATANQGSEATYESGFVIDKFPISRPNLTFSTLTVSNMSPEDSSIYLCSVGRGTYGYTFGSGTRLTVV.

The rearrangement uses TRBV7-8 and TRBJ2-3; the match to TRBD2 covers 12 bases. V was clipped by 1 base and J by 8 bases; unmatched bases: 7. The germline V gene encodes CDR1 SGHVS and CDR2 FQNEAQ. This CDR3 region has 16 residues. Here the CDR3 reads CASSLGTSGNSGTQYF. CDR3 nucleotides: TGTGCCAGCAGCTTAGGGACTAGCGGGAATTCTGGTACGCAGTATTTT.

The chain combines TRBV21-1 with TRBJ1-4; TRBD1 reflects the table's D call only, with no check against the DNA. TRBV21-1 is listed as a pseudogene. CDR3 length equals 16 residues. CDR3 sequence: CASSTNTAATNEKLFF. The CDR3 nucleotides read TGTGCCAGCAGTACGAATACAGCAGCAACTAATGAAAAACTGTTTTTT.

The CDR3 region is CASSYLDRAYEQYF. Here the CDR3 DNA reads TGTGCCAGCAGTTACCTCGACAGGGCCTACGAGCAGTACTTC. The genes are TRBV6-6 and TRBJ2-7; TRBD1 aligns across 7 bases. Unmatched junction bases numbered 3, after V lost 2 bases and J lost 2 bases. This CDR3 region has 14 residues. Germline V lookup: CDR1 MNHNY, CDR2 SVGAGI (reference sequence).

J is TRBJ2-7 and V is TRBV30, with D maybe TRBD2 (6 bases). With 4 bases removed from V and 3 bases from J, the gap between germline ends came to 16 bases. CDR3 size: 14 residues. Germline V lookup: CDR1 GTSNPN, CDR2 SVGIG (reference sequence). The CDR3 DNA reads TGTGCCTGGACAGGGAAGGGAGGTGGCTACGAGCAGTACTTC. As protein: CAWTGKGGGYEQYF.

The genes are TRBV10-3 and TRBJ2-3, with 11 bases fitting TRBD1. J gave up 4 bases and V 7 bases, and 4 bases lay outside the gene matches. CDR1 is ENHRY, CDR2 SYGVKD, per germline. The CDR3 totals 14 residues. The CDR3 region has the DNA TGTGCCATCAACGGACAGGGGGCCTCAGATACGCAGTATTTT. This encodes CAINGQGASDTQYF.

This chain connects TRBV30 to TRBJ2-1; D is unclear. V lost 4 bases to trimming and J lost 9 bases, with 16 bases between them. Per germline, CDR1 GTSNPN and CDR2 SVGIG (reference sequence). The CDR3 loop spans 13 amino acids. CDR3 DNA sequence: TGTGCCTGGACGTCTACCCTTCCGGGTGAGCAGTTCTTC. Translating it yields CAWTSTLPGEQFF.

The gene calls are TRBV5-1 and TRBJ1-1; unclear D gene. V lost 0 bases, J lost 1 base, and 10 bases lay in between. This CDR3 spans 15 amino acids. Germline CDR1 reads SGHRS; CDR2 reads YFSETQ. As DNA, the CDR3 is TGCGCCAGCAGCTTGGGCTATCTTACGAACACTGAAGCTTTCTTT. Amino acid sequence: CASSLGYLTNTEAFF.

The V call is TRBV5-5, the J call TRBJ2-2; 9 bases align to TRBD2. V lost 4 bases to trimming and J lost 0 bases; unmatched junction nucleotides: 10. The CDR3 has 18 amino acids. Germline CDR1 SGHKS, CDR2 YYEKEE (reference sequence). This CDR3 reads CASSARYSGGTNTGELFF. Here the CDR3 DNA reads TGTGCCAGCAGCGCCCGTTATAGCGGGGGTACGAACACCGGGGAGCTGTTTTTT.

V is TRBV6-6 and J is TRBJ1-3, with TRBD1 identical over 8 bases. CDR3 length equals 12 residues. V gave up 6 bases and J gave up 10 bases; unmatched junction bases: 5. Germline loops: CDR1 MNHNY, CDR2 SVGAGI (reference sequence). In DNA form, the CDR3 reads TGTGCCAGCAGCATACAGGGGGTAACCATATATTTT. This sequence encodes CASSIQGVTIYF.

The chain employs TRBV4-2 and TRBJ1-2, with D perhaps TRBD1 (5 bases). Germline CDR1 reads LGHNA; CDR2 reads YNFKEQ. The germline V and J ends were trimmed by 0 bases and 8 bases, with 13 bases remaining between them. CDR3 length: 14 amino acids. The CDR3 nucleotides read TGTGCCAGCAGCCAAGATAGGCAGGGCAGAGGCTACACCTTC. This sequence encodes CASSQDRQGRGYTF.

The CDR3 DNA reads as TGTGCCAGCAGTGACCAGAGACACAGGAACACTGAAGCTTTCTTT. This sequence encodes CASSDQRHRNTEAFF. The chain uses TRBV25-1 and TRBJ1-1; D gene unclear. Germline V gives CDR1 MGHDK, CDR2 SYGVNS. V was clipped by 3 bases and J by 1 base, with 12 bases between them. The CDR3 extends over 15 amino acids.

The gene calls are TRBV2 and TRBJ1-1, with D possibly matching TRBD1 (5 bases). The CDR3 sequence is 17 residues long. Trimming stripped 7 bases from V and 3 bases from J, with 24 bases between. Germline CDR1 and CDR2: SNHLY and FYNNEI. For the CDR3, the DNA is TGTGCCAGCAACCGAGTCCCGGGGGGTGGTAGCGACACTGAAGCTTTCTTT. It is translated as CASNRVPGGGSDTEAFF.

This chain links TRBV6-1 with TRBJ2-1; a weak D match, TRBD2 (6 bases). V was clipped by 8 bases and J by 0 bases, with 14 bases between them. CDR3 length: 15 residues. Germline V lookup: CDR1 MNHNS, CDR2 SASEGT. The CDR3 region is CASFGAGSSYNEQFF. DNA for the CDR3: TGTGCCAGCTTCGGTGCCGGGAGCTCCTACAATGAGCAGTTCTTC.

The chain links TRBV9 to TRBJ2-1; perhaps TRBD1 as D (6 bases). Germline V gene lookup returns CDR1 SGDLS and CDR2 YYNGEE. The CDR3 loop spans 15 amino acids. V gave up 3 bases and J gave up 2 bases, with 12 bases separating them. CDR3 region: CASSGTAGTYNEQFF. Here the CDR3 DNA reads TGTGCCAGCAGCGGGACAGCTGGGACCTACAATGAGCAGTTCTTC.

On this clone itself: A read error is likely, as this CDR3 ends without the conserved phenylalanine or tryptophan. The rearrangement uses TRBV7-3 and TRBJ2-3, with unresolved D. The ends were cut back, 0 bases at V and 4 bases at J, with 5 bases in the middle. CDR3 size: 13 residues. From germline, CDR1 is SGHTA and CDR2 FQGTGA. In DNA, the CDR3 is TGTGCCAGCAGCTTAACGGTTGCAGATACGCAGTATTGT. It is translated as CASSLTVADTQYC.